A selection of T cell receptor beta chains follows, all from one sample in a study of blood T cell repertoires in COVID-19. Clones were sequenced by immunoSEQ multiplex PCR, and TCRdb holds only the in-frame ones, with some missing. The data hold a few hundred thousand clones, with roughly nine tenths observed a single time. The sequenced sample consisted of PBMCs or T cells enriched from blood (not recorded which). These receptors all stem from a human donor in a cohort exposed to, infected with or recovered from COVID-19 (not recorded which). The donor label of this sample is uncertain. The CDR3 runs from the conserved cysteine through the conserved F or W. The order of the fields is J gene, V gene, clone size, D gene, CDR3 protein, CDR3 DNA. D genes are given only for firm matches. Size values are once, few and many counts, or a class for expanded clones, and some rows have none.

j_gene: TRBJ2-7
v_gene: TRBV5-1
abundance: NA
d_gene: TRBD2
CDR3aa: CASSFLAGSPYEQYF
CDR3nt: TGCGCCAGCAGTTTTCTAGCGGGGAGTCCCTACGAGCAGTACTTC

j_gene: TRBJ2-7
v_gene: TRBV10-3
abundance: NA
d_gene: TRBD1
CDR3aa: CAISAPTGGYEQYF
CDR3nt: TGTGCCATCAGTGCCCCCACAGGGGGCTACGAGCAGTACTTC

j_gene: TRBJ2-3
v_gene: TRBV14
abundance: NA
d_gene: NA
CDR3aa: CASSQSLAIGTDTQYF
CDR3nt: TGTGCCAGCAGCCAAAGCCTAGCTATAGGCACAGATACGCAGTATTTT

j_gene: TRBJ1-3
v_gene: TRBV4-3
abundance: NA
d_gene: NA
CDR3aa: CASSQDQGSGNTIYF
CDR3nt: TGCGCCAGCAGCCAAGACCAGGGCTCGGGAAACACCATATATTTT

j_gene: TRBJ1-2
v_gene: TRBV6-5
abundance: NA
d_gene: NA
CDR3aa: CASSSWTENYGYTF
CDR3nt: TGTGCCAGCAGTTCCTGGACAGAAAACTATGGCTACACCTTC

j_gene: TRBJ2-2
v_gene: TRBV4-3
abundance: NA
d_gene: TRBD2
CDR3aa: CASSPTSGGPNTGELFF
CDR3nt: TGCGCCAGCAGCCCGACTAGCGGGGGGCCCAACACCGGGGAGCTGTTTTTT

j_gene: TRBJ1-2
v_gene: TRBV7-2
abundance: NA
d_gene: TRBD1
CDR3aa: CASSPRTGGNYGYTF
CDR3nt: TGTGCCAGCAGCCCACGGACAGGGGGGAACTATGGCTACACCTTC

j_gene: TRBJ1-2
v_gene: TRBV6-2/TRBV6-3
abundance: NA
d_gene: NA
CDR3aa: CASSYSREGTYGYTF
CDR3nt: TGTGCCAGCAGTTACTCCCGGGAGGGGACCTATGGCTACACCTTC

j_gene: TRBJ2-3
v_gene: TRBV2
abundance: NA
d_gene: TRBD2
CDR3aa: CASSGTSGYTDTQYF
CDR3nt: TGTGCCAGCAGCGGGACTAGCGGTTACACAGATACGCAGTATTTT

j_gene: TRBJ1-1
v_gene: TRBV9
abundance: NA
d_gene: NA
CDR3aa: CASSATSNTEAFF
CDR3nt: TGTGCCAGCAGCGCTACCTCGAACACTGAAGCTTTCTTT

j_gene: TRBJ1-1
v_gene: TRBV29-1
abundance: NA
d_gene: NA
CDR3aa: CSVLSDRNTEAFF
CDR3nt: TGCAGCGTCCTTTCGGACAGGAACACTGAAGCTTTCTTT

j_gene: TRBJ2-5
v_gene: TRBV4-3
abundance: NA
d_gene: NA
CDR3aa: CASSGRTQETQYF
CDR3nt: TGCGCCAGCAGCGGGCGGACTCAAGAGACCCAGTACTTC

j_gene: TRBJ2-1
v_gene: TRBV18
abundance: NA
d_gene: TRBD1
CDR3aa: CASSPRPQGAPTTYNEQFF
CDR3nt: TGTGCCAGCTCACCACGCCCGCAGGGGGCACCGACCACCTACAATGAGCAGTTCTTC

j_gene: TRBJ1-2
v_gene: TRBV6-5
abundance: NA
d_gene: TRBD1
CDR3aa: CASSTGQGYGYTF
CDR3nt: TGTGCCAGCAGTACAGGACAGGGATATGGCTACACCTTC

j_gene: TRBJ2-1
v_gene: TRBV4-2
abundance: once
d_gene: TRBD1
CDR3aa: CASSQEGGLFNEQFF
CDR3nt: TGTGCCAGCAGCCAAGAAGGGGGCCTTTTCAATGAGCAGTTCTTC

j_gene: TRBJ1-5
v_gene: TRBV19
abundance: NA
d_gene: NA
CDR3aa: CASSIQGREQPQHF
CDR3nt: TGTGCCAGTAGTATCCAAGGACGGGAGCAGCCCCAGCATTTT

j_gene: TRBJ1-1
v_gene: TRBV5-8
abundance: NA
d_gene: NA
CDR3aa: CASSLSRGRPMNTEAFF
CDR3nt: TGTGCCAGCAGCTTGTCTCGAGGGAGACCCATGAACACTGAAGCTTTCTTT

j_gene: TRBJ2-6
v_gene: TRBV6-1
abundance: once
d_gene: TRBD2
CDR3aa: CASSGLAGGRTGANVLTF
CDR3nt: TGTGCCAGCAGTGGGCTAGCGGGGGGGCGAACTGGGGCCAACGTCCTGACTTTC

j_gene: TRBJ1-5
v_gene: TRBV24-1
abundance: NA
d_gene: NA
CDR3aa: CATSDLSRVVVVPPGWTQHF
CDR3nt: TGTGCCACCAGTGATTTATCCAGGGTGGTGGTCGTACCTCCGGGCTGGACCCAGCATTTT

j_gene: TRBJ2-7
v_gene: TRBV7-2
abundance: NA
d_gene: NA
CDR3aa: CASSHRSIVSYEQYF
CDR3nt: TGTGCCAGCAGCCACCGGAGTATCGTATCCTACGAGCAGTACTTC

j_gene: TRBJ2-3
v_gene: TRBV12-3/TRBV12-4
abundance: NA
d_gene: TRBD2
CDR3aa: CASIPQLAGTPYF
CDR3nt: TGTGCCAGCATCCCCCAACTAGCGGGGACACCGTATTTT

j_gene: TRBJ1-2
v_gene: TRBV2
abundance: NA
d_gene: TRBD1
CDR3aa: CASSSEAGGNLYGYTF
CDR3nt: TGTGCCAGCAGCTCCGAGGCAGGGGGCAATCTCTATGGCTACACCTTC

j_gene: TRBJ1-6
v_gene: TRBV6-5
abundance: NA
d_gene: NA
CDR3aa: CASSRSGGYNSPLHF
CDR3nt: TGTGCCAGCAGTCGTTCGGGGGGATATAATTCACCCCTCCACTTT

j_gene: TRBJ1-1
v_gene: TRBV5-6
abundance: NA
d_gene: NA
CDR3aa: CASSSLALNTEAFF
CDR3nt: TGTGCCAGCAGCTCACTAGCACTGAACACTGAAGCTTTCTTT

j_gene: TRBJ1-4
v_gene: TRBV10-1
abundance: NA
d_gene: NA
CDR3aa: CASSEPPSRGERKLFF
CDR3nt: TGCGCCAGCAGTGAGCCACCTTCCCGCGGGGAAAGAAAACTGTTTTTT

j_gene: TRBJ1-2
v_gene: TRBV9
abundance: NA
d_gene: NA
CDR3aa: CASSISTPNYGYTF
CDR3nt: TGTGCCAGCAGCATCTCGACACCGAACTATGGCTACACCTTC

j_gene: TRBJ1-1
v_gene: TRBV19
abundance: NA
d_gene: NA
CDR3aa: CASSIKVRGGAFF
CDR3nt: TGTGCCAGTAGTATCAAGGTCCGAGGGGGAGCTTTCTTT

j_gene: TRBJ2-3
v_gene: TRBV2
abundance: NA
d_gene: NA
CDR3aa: CASRETDTQYF
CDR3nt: TGTGCCAGCCGGGAGACAGATACGCAGTATTTT

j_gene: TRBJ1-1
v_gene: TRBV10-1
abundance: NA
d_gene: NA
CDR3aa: CASSPTGPAGGTEAFF
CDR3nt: TGCGCCAGCAGTCCCACAGGGCCCGCGGGGGGGACTGAAGCTTTCTTT

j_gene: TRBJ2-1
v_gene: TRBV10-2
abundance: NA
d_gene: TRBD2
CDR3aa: CASREPVGSGGASIYEQFF
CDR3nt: TGCGCCAGCAGGGAGCCCGTGGGTAGCGGGGGGGCAAGTATATATGAGCAGTTCTTC

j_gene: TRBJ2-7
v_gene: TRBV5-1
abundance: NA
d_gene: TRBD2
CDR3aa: CASSLLTSGVYEQYF
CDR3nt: TGCGCCAGCAGCCTCTTAACTAGCGGGGTCTACGAGCAGTACTTC

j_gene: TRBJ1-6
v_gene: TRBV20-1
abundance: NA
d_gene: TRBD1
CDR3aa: CSASQGQNSPLHF
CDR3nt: TGCAGTGCTAGTCAGGGACAGAATTCACCCCTCCACTTT

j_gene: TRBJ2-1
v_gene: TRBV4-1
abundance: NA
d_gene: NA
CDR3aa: CASSRVRGANYNEQFF
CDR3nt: TGCGCCAGCAGCCGTGTTCGGGGGGCGAACTACAATGAGCAGTTCTTC

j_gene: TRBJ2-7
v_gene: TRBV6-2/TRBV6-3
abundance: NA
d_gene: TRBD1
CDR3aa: CASSRDRAGEQYF
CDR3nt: TGTGCCAGCAGCCGAGACAGGGCAGGCGAGCAGTACTTC

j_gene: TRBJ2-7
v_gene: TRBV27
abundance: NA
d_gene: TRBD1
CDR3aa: CASSYDRGNEQYF
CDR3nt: TGTGCCAGCAGTTACGACAGGGGCAACGAGCAGTACTTC

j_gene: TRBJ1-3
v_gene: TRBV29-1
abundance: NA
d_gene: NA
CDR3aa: CSVYSNRDTIYF
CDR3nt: TGCAGCGTTTACAGTAATAGAGACACCATATATTTT

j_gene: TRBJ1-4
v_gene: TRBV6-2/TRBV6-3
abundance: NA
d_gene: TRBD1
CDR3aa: CASSYLGQGREKLFF
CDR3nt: TGTGCCAGCAGTTACCTTGGACAGGGCCGCGAAAAACTGTTTTTT

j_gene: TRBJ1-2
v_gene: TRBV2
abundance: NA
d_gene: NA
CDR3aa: CASSEGTVSGYTF
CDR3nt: TGTGCCAGCAGTGAAGGGACAGTGAGTGGCTACACCTTC

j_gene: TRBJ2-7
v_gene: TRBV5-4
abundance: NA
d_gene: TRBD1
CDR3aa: CASSLRQGYEQYF
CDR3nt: TGTGCCAGCAGCTTGCGACAGGGCTACGAGCAGTACTTC

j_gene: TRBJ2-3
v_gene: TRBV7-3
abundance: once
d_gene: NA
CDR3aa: CASSLLGPSTDTQYF
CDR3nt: TGTGCCAGCAGCTTACTGGGCCCTAGCACAGATACGCAGTATTTT

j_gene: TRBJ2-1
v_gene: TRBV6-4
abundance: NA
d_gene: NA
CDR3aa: CASRADSYNEQFF
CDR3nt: TGTGCCAGCAGAGCAGACAGCTACAATGAGCAGTTCTTC

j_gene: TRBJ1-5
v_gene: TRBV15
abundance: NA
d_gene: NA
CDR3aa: CATSRGPGAQPQHF
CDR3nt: TGTGCCACCAGCAGAGGGCCAGGGGCTCAGCCCCAGCATTTT

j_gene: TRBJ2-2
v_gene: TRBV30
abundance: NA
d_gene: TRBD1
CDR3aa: CAWTGGPGELFF
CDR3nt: TGTGCCTGGACAGGGGGACCCGGGGAGCTGTTTTTT

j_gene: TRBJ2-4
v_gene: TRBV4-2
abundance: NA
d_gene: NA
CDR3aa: CASSQDPDIGGGRSKNIQYF
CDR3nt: TGTGCCAGCAGCCAAGACCCGGATATAGGGGGGGGGAGATCCAAAAACATTCAGTACTTC

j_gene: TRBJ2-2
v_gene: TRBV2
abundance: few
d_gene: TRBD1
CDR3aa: CASSHDRGRAGELFF
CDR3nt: TGTGCCAGCAGCCACGACAGGGGGCGCGCCGGGGAGCTGTTTTTT

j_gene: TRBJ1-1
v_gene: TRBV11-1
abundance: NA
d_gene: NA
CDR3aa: CASSFPGLAWTEAFF
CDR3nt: TGTGCCAGCAGCTTTCCAGGGCTAGCGTGGACTGAAGCTTTCTTT

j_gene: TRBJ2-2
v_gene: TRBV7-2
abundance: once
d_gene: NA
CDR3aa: CASSSRVRDTGELFF
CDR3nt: TGTGCCAGCAGCTCCCGGGTTCGGGACACCGGGGAGCTGTTTTTT

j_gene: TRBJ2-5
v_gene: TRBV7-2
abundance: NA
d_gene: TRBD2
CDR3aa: CASSLGLAGGQETQYF
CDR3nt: TGTGCCAGCAGCTTGGGACTAGCGGGGGGGCAAGAGACCCAGTACTTC

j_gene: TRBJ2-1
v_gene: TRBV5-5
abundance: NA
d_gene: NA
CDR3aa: CASSLLMGDYNEQFF
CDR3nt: TGTGCCAGCAGCTTGTTAATGGGAGATTACAATGAGCAGTTCTTC

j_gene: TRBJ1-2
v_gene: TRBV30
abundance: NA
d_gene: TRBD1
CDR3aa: CAWIPGQANYGYTF
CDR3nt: TGTGCCTGGATCCCGGGACAGGCTAACTATGGCTACACCTTC

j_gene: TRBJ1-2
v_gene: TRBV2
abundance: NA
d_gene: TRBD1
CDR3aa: CASSEAQKGQGNGYTF
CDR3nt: TGTGCCAGCAGTGAAGCTCAGAAGGGACAGGGCAATGGCTACACCTTC

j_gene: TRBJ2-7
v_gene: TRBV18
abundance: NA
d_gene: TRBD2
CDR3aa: CASSPLPTSAAPYEQYF
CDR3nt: TGTGCCAGCTCGCCACTGCCGACTAGCGCGGCTCCCTACGAGCAGTACTTC

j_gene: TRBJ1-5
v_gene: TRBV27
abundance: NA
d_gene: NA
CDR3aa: CASSRSIDSNQPQHF
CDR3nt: TGTGCCAGCAGTCGGTCAATTGATAGCAATCAGCCCCAGCATTTT

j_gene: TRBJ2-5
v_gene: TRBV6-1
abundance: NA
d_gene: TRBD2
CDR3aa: CASSESLAGAKETQYF
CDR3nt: TGTGCCAGCAGTGAATCGCTAGCGGGGGCCAAAGAGACCCAGTACTTC

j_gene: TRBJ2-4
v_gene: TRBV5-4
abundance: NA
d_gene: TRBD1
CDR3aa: CASSLDRGQIDKNIQYF
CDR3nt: TGTGCCAGCAGCCTCGACAGGGGGCAAATAGACAAAAACATTCAGTACTTC

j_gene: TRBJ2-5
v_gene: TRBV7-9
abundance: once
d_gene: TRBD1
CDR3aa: CASSRTTGGRGETQYF
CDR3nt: TGTGCCAGCAGCCGGACGACAGGGGGCCGGGGGGAGACCCAGTACTTC

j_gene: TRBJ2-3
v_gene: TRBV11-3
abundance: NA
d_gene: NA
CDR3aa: CASSLGADTQYF
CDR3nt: TGTGCCAGCAGCTTAGGCGCAGATACGCAGTATTTT

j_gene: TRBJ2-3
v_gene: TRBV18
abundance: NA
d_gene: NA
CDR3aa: CASSRPDRTDTQYF
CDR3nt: TGTGCCAGCTCACGACCGGACAGAACAGATACGCAGTATTTT

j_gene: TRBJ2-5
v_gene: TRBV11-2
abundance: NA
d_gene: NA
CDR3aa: CASSLDRPGTHQETQYF
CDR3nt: TGTGCCAGCAGCTTAGATCGGCCAGGTACTCACCAAGAGACCCAGTACTTC